Below, one TCR beta chain is given with its context. The antigen remains unidentified. The whole isolated RNA underwent reverse transcription, so sequencing captured expressed TCRB transcripts. Some 4 million reads were obtained on average from naive, central memory and regulatory T cell samples. Sequencing was performed with immunoSEQ multiplex PCR; in TCRdb, only in-frame clones are kept and a portion is missing. The data show under 300,000 clones, with around 14% seen just once and 0.015% to 0.02% held by the top ten. This specimen belongs to a study of beta chain features in type 1 diabetes. Study-wide results and limits: Compared to healthy donors, patients appeared to have naive, central memory and Treg TCRB repertoires that were more alike. Shorter TCRB CDR3s, moderately but significantly so, marked every one of the four CD4+ subsets in Type 1 diabetes patients. With patients and controls alike, PCR might favor shorter templates to an equal degree.

Germline V gene lookup returns CDR1 SGHDN and CDR2 FVKESK. Losses at the gene ends were 3 bases for V and 5 bases for J; bases not matched to a gene: 6. There are 14 residues in the CDR3. The chain links TRBV14 to TRBJ2-7, with 8 bases matching TRBD1. The sequence was collected from a man aged 25 to 40 with type 1 diabetes. Sequenced input: naive CD4+ T cells from blood. CDR3 sequence reads: CASSHRQGSHEQYF. CDR3 in DNA: TGTGCCAGCAGCCATAGACAGGGGAGCCACGAGCAGTACTTC.